This T cell receptor beta chain was recorded in a study of blood T cell repertoires in COVID-19. As for the study in general: Donors in the United States, Italy and Spain gave samples during acute or convalescent COVID-19. PBMCs, B-cell-depleted T cells, or T cells were the source of the cDNA or gDNA that made up the material.

CDR1 is MNHEY and CDR2 is SVGAGI in the germline V gene. The CDR3 extends over 15 amino acids. Germline trimming cut 0 bases from V and 9 bases from J; bases unmatched to any gene: 2. Under the authors' procedure: Using reference gene primer amplification, nucleated cell counts were estimated. Generated by immunoSEQ multiplex PCR, the TCRdb table keeps only in-frame clones and is missing some. The V and J calls and the clone size are those of that table, but D and trimming were determined from the DNA. This sample carries roughly 380,000 clones, 81% of them seen once, and the ten largest clones take under 1.2%.

This chain connects TRBV6-5 to TRBJ1-6, with 10 positions matching TRBD1. Material: peripheral blood. This TCR came from a human donor with acute or convalescent COVID-19. The donor label of this sample is uncertain. The CDR3 bases are TGTGCCAGCAGTTACTCGGGGACAGGGGTTTCACCCCTCCACTTT. Amino acid sequence: CASSYSGTGVSPLHF.